This T cell receptor (beta chain) was captured by sequencing in a study of T cell changes during pregnancy in multiple sclerosis. Profiling relied on immunoSEQ multiplex PCR, and the TCRdb table lists in-frame clones only, not all of them. The table shows tens of thousands of clones, with about 91% occurring only once. This clone appeared once. Germline V gene sequence: CDR1 LNHDA, CDR2 SQIVND (reference sequence). V was cut by 4 bases and J by 7 bases, with 13 bases left in between. The CDR3 has 13 residues. The sample was peripheral blood, taken after pregnancy. V gene TRBV19 combines with J gene TRBJ1-1, with D tentatively TRBD1 (6 bases). This TCR derives from a female donor with multiple sclerosis, enrolled in a pregnancy study. The CDR3 is CASSTTGKGEAFF. The CDR3 coding sequence is TGTGCCAGTAGTACAACAGGGAAGGGTGAAGCTTTCTTT.